The 22 T cell receptor beta chains listed next were all sequenced from one sample in a study of graft-versus-host responses after intestinal transplantation. Sequencing used immunoSEQ multiplex PCR; TCRdb keeps in-frame clones, though not all of them. The profile shows 40,000 or so clones, around 92% of them singletons. The sample was PBMCs, taken 260 to 280 days after transplant. All receptors derive from a human patient who received an intestinal transplant, so some T cells may come from the graft donor.

The genes are TRBV5-8 and TRBJ2-3, with D perhaps matching TRBD2 (5 bases). The V gene's germline CDR1 is SGHTS and CDR2 YDEGEE. Deletions cut 0 bases from V and 2 bases from J, with 10 bases between. The CDR3 totals 15 residues. The CDR3 nucleotides read TGTGCCAGCAGCTTGGGACGCGGGCCCACAGATACGCAGTATTTT. It codes for CASSLGRGPTDTQYF.

This clone has a single count. J is TRBJ2-5 and V is TRBV6-6, with D perhaps given as TRBD1 or TRBD2 (7 bases each). The J call may be in error: the DNA end matches TRBJ2-7 better. The CDR3 is made up of 12 amino acids. CDR1 is MNHNY, CDR2 SVGAGI, per germline (reference sequence). CDR3 residues: CASSPGGVEQYF. The CDR3 nucleotides read TGTGCCAGCAGTCCAGGGGGGGTCGAGCAGTACTTC.

The rearrangement uses TRBV5-5 and TRBJ2-5; maybe TRBD2 (5 bases). The CDR3 length is 14 residues. The ends were cut back, 3 bases at V and 5 bases at J, with 14 bases in the middle. The germline V gene has CDR1 SGHKS and CDR2 YYEKEE (reference sequence). CDR3: CASSSGNSWETQYF. The CDR3 DNA is TGTGCCAGCAGCTCGGGGAACTCGTGGGAGACCCAGTACTTC. Complete variable domain (other parts from reference TRBV5-5 and TRBJ2-5): DAGVTQSPTHLIKTRGQQVTLRCSPISGHKSVSWYQQVLGQGPQFIFQYYEKEERGRGNFPDRFSARQFPNYSSELNVNALLLGDSALYLCASSSGNSWETQYFGPGTRLLVL.

This sequence joins TRBV2 and TRBJ2-5; tentatively, D is TRBD1 (6 bases). Trimming pared 8 bases from V and 1 base from J, leaving 11 bases between. The germline CDR1 and CDR2 sequences are SNHLY and FYNNEI. The CDR3 has 13 residues. The CDR3 loop is CASGGQGQETQYF. CDR3 nucleotides: TGTGCCAGCGGGGGACAAGGCCAAGAGACCCAGTACTTC.

The chain employs TRBV5-4 and TRBJ1-1, with a weak D call TRBD1 (5 bases). The CDR3 totals 18 residues. Trimming took off 4 bases at V and 0 bases at J, with 22 bases between the two ends. Per the germline V gene, CDR1 is SGHNT and CDR2 is YYREEE (reference sequence). In DNA, the CDR3 is TGTGCCAGCAGCAGCCAGGGTGGGGGTTCCCTAATGAACACTGAAGCTTTCTTT. It specifies CASSSQGGGSLMNTEAFF.

The CDR3 coding sequence is TGTGCCAGCAGCTCACTTCCGGGACGGAGCGCCTATGGCTACACCTTC. Translated, it gives CASSSLPGRSAYGYTF. The chain employs TRBV9 and TRBJ1-2; TRBD1 is a possible D gene (5 bases). Germline V gene lookup returns CDR1 SGDLS and CDR2 YYNGEE. V was cut by 4 bases and J by 4 bases, with 20 bases left in between. The CDR3 has 16 amino acids.

This clone was recorded a few times. The chain couples TRBV5-1 to TRBJ2-1; tentatively, D is TRBD1 (6 bases). This CDR3 is 16 amino acids long. V was shortened by 2 bases and J by 0 bases, with 12 bases between the two germline ends. From germline, CDR1 is SGHRS and CDR2 YFSETQ. The CDR3: CASSFDGQSSYNEQFF. CDR3 bases: TGCGCCAGCAGCTTCGACGGACAGAGCTCCTACAATGAGCAGTTCTTC.

This sequence joins TRBV6-1 and TRBJ1-5; 7 nucleotides align to TRBD1. Germline V gene data show CDR1 as MNHNS and CDR2 as SASEGT. The CDR3 sequence is 14 residues long. J gave up 5 bases and V 6 bases, and 7 bases lay outside the gene matches. The CDR3 is CASSQDRIDQPQHF. CDR3 DNA: TGTGCCAGCAGCCAGGACAGGATTGATCAGCCCCAGCATTTT.

V gene TRBV19 combines with J gene TRBJ1-1; possibly TRBD1 for D (5 bases). With 6 bases removed from V and 1 base from J, the gap between germline ends came to 18 bases. Per the germline V gene, CDR1 is LNHDA and CDR2 is SQIVND (reference sequence). The length of the CDR3 is 16 residues. DNA of the CDR3: TGTGCCAGTAGGGGGACCGGATCAATTCGGAACACTGAAGCTTTCTTT. Its translation: CASRGTGSIRNTEAFF.

The chain employs TRBV10-2 and TRBJ1-4, with a weak D call TRBD1 (6 bases). The V gene's germline CDR1 is WSHSY and CDR2 SAAADI. This CDR3 region has 15 residues. Trimming stripped 7 bases from V and 6 bases from J, with 18 bases between. CDR3 region: CASMGASRPDEKLFF. As DNA, the CDR3 is TGCGCCAGCATGGGGGCGTCCAGACCAGATGAAAAACTGTTTTTT.

J is TRBJ2-7 and V is TRBV18; no firm D call. V dropped 3 bases and J dropped 0 bases, with 6 bases sitting between them. CDR1 and CDR2 (germline): KGHSH, LQKENI. This CDR3 spans 13 amino acids. DNA of the CDR3: TGTGCCAGCTCACCCCCTCTCTCCTACGAGCAGTACTTC. It codes for CASSPPLSYEQYF.

The rearrangement links TRBV5-1 to TRBJ1-2; D is ambiguous. There are 14 residues in the CDR3. Between the trimmed V and J ends, which lost 0 bases and 0 bases, there was a span of 6 bases. Germline assignment: CDR1 SGHRS and CDR2 YFSETQ. The CDR3 nucleotides read TGCGCCAGCAGCTTGGGGGGAACTAACTATGGCTACACCTTC. Protein sequence: CASSLGGTNYGYTF.

The chain has TRBV14 and TRBJ2-2; D call uncertain. Germline CDR1 is SGHDN and CDR2 is FVKESK. The CDR3 length is 15 residues. Trimming took 4 bases from V and 7 from J, leaving 16 bases between them. Written as DNA, the CDR3 is TGTGCCAGCAGCCCTCATCTATTGCGTGGCGGGGAGCTGTTTTTT. This encodes CASSPHLLRGGELFF. Full variable domain (rest looked up from reference TRBV14 and TRBJ2-2): EAGVTQFPSHSVIEKGQTVTLRCDPISGHDNLYWYRRVMGKEIKFLLHFVKESKQDESGMPNNRFLAERTGGTYSTLKVQPAELEDSGVYFCASSPHLLRGGELFFGEGSRLTVL.

The V call is TRBV6-5, the J call TRBJ1-6; 8 bases map to TRBD1. Looked up from germline, CDR1 is MNHEY and CDR2 is SVGAGI. This CDR3 comprises 14 residues. The trim removed 6 bases at V and 7 bases at J, leaving 5 bases unmatched. The CDR3 nucleotides are TGTGCCAGCAGCCCGACAGGGGACAATTCACCCCTCCACTTT. Its protein product is CASSPTGDNSPLHF.

This clone has just one count. The gene calls are TRBV5-1 and TRBJ2-7, with 8 positions matching TRBD1. Germline CDR1 and CDR2: SGHRS and YFSETQ. The CDR3 totals 14 residues. V dropped 3 bases and J dropped 5; count of bases not matched to a gene: 7. The CDR3 coding sequence is TGCGCCAGCAGCTCGAATGACAGGGGCGACGAGCAGTACTTC. Protein product: CASSSNDRGDEQYF.

The chain has TRBV7-9 and TRBJ1-1; D unresolved. V was clipped by 4 bases and J by 5 bases, with 8 bases between them. The CDR3 is 12 residues long. Germline V gives CDR1 SEHNR, CDR2 FQNEAQ (reference sequence). The CDR3, as DNA: TGTGCCAGCAGCTCTATGGGAACTGAAGCTTTCTTT. It encodes CASSSMGTEAFF. The variable domain in full, with the rest retrieved from reference TRBV7-9 and TRBJ1-1, is DTGVSQNPRHKITKRGQNVTFRCDPISEHNRLYWYRQTLGQGPEFLTYFQNEAQLEKSRLLSDRFSAERPKGSFSTLEIQRTEQGDSAMYLCASSSMGTEAFFGQGTRLTVV.

This chain joins TRBV14 and TRBJ1-6; no definite D call. Germline V gene data show CDR1 as SGHDN and CDR2 as FVKESK. The CDR3 is 17 amino acids. The V end was cut by 1 base, the J end by 10 bases, with 20 bases between. This CDR3 is CASSQVGRGLVRSPLHF. The CDR3, as DNA: TGTGCCAGCAGCCAAGTTGGGAGAGGTTTGGTACGCTCACCCCTCCACTTT.

V gene TRBV18 combines with J gene TRBJ2-5; the D gene is possibly TRBD2 (5 bases). CDR3 length equals 13 residues. Trimming left V 2 bases short and J 4 bases short, with 8 bases between. Germline V CDR1 and CDR2: KGHSH, LQKENI. The chain's CDR3 is CASSPELGETQYF. CDR3 DNA: TGTGCCAGCTCACCAGAACTAGGAGAGACCCAGTACTTC.

In regard to this clone: Mismatch with germline at one junction end may stem from a read error. V and J are TRBV15 and TRBJ2-2; 7 bases map to TRBD2. The germline gives CDR1 LNHNV, CDR2 YYDKDF (reference sequence). CDR3 length: 14 amino acids. CDR3 in DNA: TGTGCCACCAGGCCCGGGGGGACCACCGGGGAGCTGCTTTTT. It codes for CATRPGGTTGELLF.

The CDR3 protein is CASSTGTASTDTQYF. As DNA, the CDR3 is TGTGCCAGCAGTACCGGGACAGCCTCCACAGATACGCAGTATTTT. The rearrangement joins TRBV6-1 to TRBJ2-3; TRBD1 matches 7 bases. Germline CDR1 is MNHNS and CDR2 is SASEGT. CDR3 length equals 15 residues. V trimming: 5 bases; J trimming: 2 bases; junction bases outside the gene matches: 7.

The CDR3 DNA is TGCGCCAGCAGTCAATCGGGACCCATCAATGAGCAGTTCTTC. Translating gives CASSQSGPINEQFF. The chain recombines TRBV23-1 with TRBJ2-1; either TRBD1 or TRBD2 may fit D (5 bases each). TRBV23-1 is noted as an ORF with a role that remains uncertain. Trimming removed 0 bases at V and 6 bases at J, with 9 bases between. The CDR3 spans 14 residues.

V gene TRBV5-5 combines with J gene TRBJ1-3; 9 bases align to TRBD1. The CDR3 loop spans 14 amino acids. Germline V gene lookup returns CDR1 SGHKS and CDR2 YYEKEE (reference sequence). J gave up 8 bases and V 2 bases, and 5 bases lay outside the gene matches. DNA for the CDR3: TGTGCCAGCAGCTTACAGGGGGCCGGACACACCATATATTTT. Protein product: CASSLQGAGHTIYF.